This is a list of T cell receptor beta chains from one sample in a study of T cell responses to AZD1222 COVID-19 vaccine. The data were produced by immunoSEQ multiplex PCR, yet TCRdb's version contains in-frame clones alone and is incomplete. Of about 94,000 clones detected, approximately 90% appear once; the ten largest clones hold roughly 14%. The sample here was peripheral blood, taken on day 0 of AZD1222 vaccination. Every receptor here comes from an adult in good health. Both conserved end residues are part of each CDR3. The D gene is left open where the match is weak. The size of a clone is reported for some rows only, either as once, few or many, or as a class for expanded clones.

>TRBD1|TRBV7-8|TRBJ1-1|-
TGTGCCAGCAGCTTTGCCCCACAGGGACAGGGGACTGAAGCTTTCTTT
CASSFAPQGQGTEAFF
>TRBD1|TRBV11-3|TRBJ2-2|few
TGTGCCAGCAGCCCCGGGACAGCGAACACCGGGGAGCTGTTTTTT
CASSPGTANTGELFF
>-|TRBV4-2|TRBJ2-3|once
TGTGCCAGCAGCCCTACTGAATCAAAGGATACGCAGTATTTT
CASSPTESKDTQYF
>-|TRBV12-3/TRBV12-4|TRBJ2-3|-
TGTGCCAGCAGCTGGGGGACTTCAGATACGCAGTATTTT
CASSWGTSDTQYF
>-|TRBV27|TRBJ2-1|-
TGTGCCAGCAGTTGGGACACGTACAATGAGCAGTTCTTC
CASSWDTYNEQFF
>-|TRBV6-2/TRBV6-3|TRBJ1-6|once
TGTGCCAGCAGCGAAGACTGGAGCTCCTATAATTCACCCCTCCACTTT
CASSEDWSSYNSPLHF
>-|TRBV7-3|TRBJ2-2|-
TGTGCCAGCAGCTTAGGGCAGAGAAACACCGGGGAGCTGTTTTTT
CASSLGQRNTGELFF
>-|TRBV10-3|TRBJ2-1|-
TGTGCCATCAGTGAGTCGATAGGAAACAATGAGCAGTTCTTC
CAISESIGNNEQFF
>-|TRBV7-3|TRBJ1-2|-
TGTGCCAGCAGCCCAAACCCAGGGAGAGGCTACACCTTC
CASSPNPGRGYTF
>TRBD1|TRBV7-6|TRBJ1-3|-
TGTGCCAGCAGCTCGACGGACAGGACTTACTCTGGAAACACCATATATTTT
CASSSTDRTYSGNTIYF
>-|TRBV27|TRBJ2-7|-
TGTGCCAGCAGTTTCACAGGGTACGAGCAGTACTTC
CASSFTGYEQYF
>-|TRBV30|TRBJ2-6|-
TGTGCCTGGACCATAGGGGGGGGTACCGGGGCCAACGTCCTGACTTTC
CAWTIGGGTGANVLTF
>TRBD1|TRBV7-9|TRBJ2-1|-
TGTGCCAGCAGCTTAAGGACAGGGGTGTACAATGAGCAGTTCTTC
CASSLRTGVYNEQFF
>-|TRBV9|TRBJ2-3|-
TGTGCCAGCAGCGTAGAAAATGGATTTTCGATGGATTTT
CASSVENGFSMDF
>-|TRBV18|TRBJ1-5|-
TGTGCCAGCTCACCACGGATCACAATAGGGGCCGGCAATCAGCCCCAGCATTTT
CASSPRITIGAGNQPQHF
>TRBD1|TRBV7-2|TRBJ2-5|-
TGTGCCAGCAGCTTAACCGGGACAGGGGGTCTCGGAGGGACCCAGTACTTC
CASSLTGTGGLGGTQYF
>-|TRBV7-3|TRBJ2-1|-
TGTGCCAGCAGCTTATTCCGCGGGGCCGAGCAGTTCTTC
CASSLFRGAEQFF
>-|TRBV6-5|TRBJ2-3|-
TGTGCCAGCAAACCCCCCGGGATAGATACGCAGTATTTT
CASKPPGIDTQYF
>TRBD1|TRBV19|TRBJ2-7|once
TGTGCCAGTTCCGCCCCGGGACAGGATCTCTCCTACGAGCAGTACTTC
CASSAPGQDLSYEQYF
>-|TRBV12-3/TRBV12-4|TRBJ1-5|-
TGTGCCAGCAGACTTGCAGCAGGTCAGCCCCAGCATTTT
CASRLAAGQPQHF
>-|TRBV5-1|TRBJ1-1|few
TGCGCCAGCAGCTCTAGTCTTACCCCAGAAGCTTTCTTT
CASSSSLTPEAFF
>TRBD2|TRBV7-2|TRBJ2-1|-
TGTGCCAGCAGCGCCACTAGCGGGTACAATGAGCAGTTCTTC
CASSATSGYNEQFF
>TRBD1|TRBV11-2|TRBJ2-5|-
TGTGCCAGCAACAGACGACAGGGGCGAGAGACCCAGTACTTC
CASNRRQGRETQYF
>-|TRBV6-5|TRBJ1-4|few
TGTGCCAGCAGTAGTACACAGGGCCCCGGAGAAAAACTGTTTTTT
CASSSTQGPGEKLFF
>-|TRBV10-3|TRBJ1-5|-
TGTGCCATCAGTGAGTCGGGGTTTAACCAGCATTTT
CAISESGFNQHF
>-|TRBV9|TRBJ2-1|-
TGTGCCAGCAGCGGGGCTAGCGATGAGCAGTTCTTC
CASSGASDEQFF
>-|TRBV19|TRBJ1-1|once
TGTGCCAGTAGTCCTCCCGGGGGAGGAAACACTGAAGCTTTCTTT
CASSPPGGGNTEAFF